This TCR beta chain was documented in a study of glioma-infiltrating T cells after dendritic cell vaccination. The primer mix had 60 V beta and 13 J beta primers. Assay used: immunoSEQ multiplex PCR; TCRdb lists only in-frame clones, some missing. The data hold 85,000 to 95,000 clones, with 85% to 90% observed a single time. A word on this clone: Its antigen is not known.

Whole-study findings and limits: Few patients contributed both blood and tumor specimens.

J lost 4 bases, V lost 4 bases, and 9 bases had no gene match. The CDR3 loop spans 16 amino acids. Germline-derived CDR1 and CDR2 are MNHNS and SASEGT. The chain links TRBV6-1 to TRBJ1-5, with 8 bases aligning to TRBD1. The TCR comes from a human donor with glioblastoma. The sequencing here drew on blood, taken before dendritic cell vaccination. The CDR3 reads CASSGGTGGANQPQHF. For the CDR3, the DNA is TGTGCCAGCAGTGGGGGGACAGGCGGGGCTAATCAGCCCCAGCATTTT.